Listed below are T cell receptor beta chains from one sample, sequenced in a study of T cell changes during pregnancy in multiple sclerosis. Libraries were prepared by immunoSEQ multiplex PCR; TCRdb keeps only in-frame clonotypes and omits some of them. Of 36,000 or so clones listed, approximately 89% are singletons. Sample: CD8+ T cells from peripheral blood mononuclear cells, taken in the third trimester of pregnancy. The source is a female donor with multiple sclerosis, enrolled in a pregnancy study. Both conserved end residues are part of each CDR3. The D gene is left open where the match is weak. Clone size is shown for a subset of rows, as once, few, many or a class of expanded clone.

size,V,J,length,D,CDR3,DNA
.,TRBV11-2,TRBJ2-7,15,.,CASSDLAGLGYEQYF,TGTGCCAGCAGCGACCTGGCCGGACTCGGTTACGAGCAGTACTTC
.,TRBV29-1,TRBJ1-1,11,.,CSATDNTEAFF,TGCAGCGCGACAGATAACACTGAAGCTTTCTTT
.,TRBV6-6,TRBJ1-6,16,TRBD1,CASSYYGTGLDSPLHF,TGTGCCAGCAGTTACTATGGGACAGGGCTGGATTCACCCCTCCACTTT
few,TRBV15,TRBJ1-2,14,TRBD1,CATSRPGTGYGYTF,TGTGCCACCAGCAGACCCGGGACAGGCTATGGCTACACCTTC
.,TRBV5-1,TRBJ2-7,16,TRBD2,CASSLDVTSGSDEQYF,TGCGCCAGCAGCTTGGACGTCACTAGCGGGAGCGACGAGCAGTACTTC
.,TRBV4-2,TRBJ2-2,17,TRBD1,CASSQGPPGQHTGELFF,TGTGCCAGCAGCCAAGGGCCACCGGGACAGCACACCGGGGAGCTGTTTTTT
few,TRBV30,TRBJ1-1,12,.,CAWSVAGTEAFF,TGTGCCTGGAGTGTAGCCGGGACTGAAGCTTTCTTT
.,TRBV6-5,TRBJ2-7,14,.,CASRPGQGAYEQYF,TGTGCCAGCAGACCAGGGCAGGGTGCATACGAGCAGTACTTC
.,TRBV4-3,TRBJ1-4,15,.,CASSQDRGGDEKLFF,TGCGCCAGCAGCCAGGACCGGGGAGGGGACGAAAAACTGTTTTTT
.,TRBV2,TRBJ1-1,12,.,CASRRGGTEAFF,TGTGCCAGCAGGAGGGGAGGTACTGAAGCTTTCTTT
.,TRBV15,TRBJ2-5,14,TRBD1,CATSRDQGEETQYF,TGTGCCACCAGCAGAGATCAGGGGGAAGAGACCCAGTACTTC
.,TRBV19,TRBJ2-7,15,.,CASSPQPDGVIEQYF,TGTGCCAGTAGTCCGCAACCCGACGGAGTAATCGAGCAGTACTTC
.,TRBV27,TRBJ2-7,14,.,CASKLGGAGDEQYF,TGTGCCAGCAAGTTGGGCGGTGCAGGGGACGAGCAGTACTTC
.,TRBV2,TRBJ1-2,14,TRBD1,CATDHLGGPDGYTF,TGTGCCACGGACCACTTAGGGGGCCCAGATGGCTACACCTTC
.,TRBV19,TRBJ2-3,19,TRBD1,CASSGRDRAPISSTDTQYF,TGTGCCAGTAGTGGACGGGACAGGGCTCCCATTTCTAGCACAGATACGCAGTATTTT